These 24 T cell receptor beta chains were sequenced from one sample in a study of cytomegalovirus exposure and HLA in healthy donors. The data were produced by immunoSEQ multiplex PCR, yet TCRdb's version contains in-frame clones alone and is incomplete. The top ten hold about 9.4% of the sample, which has 150,000 to 200,000 clones, approximately 88% seen once. Sample: PBMCs. The origin of the receptors is a man aged 30-40 years in good health and CMV-seropositive.

The rearrangement joins TRBV7-2 to TRBJ1-1; D is possibly TRBD1 (5 bases). This CDR3 spans 13 amino acids. Germline V gene lookup returns CDR1 SGHTA and CDR2 FQGNSA. V lost 1 base and J 10 bases, leaving 13 bases between the germline ends. The chain's CDR3 is CASSLEGRRVAFF. The CDR3, as DNA: TGTGCCAGCAGCTTAGAGGGGCGCAGAGTAGCTTTCTTT.

The chain recombines TRBV7-2 with TRBJ1-4; 7 nucleotides line up with TRBD1. Germline V gene sequence: CDR1 SGHTA, CDR2 FQGNSA. The CDR3 totals 13 residues. The ends lost 3 bases at V and 6 bases at J; junction bases unmatched: 1. In DNA form, the CDR3 reads TGTGCCAGCAGCTTCGACAGGGATGAAAAACTGTTTTTT. Its protein product is CASSFDRDEKLFF.

The genes are TRBV7-8 and TRBJ1-5, with TRBD1 matching over 8 bases. Trimming at V came to 1 base and at J to 6 bases, leaving 14 bases not matched to a gene. The CDR3 length is 18 residues. Germline V gives CDR1 SGHVS, CDR2 FQNEAQ. The CDR3 protein is CASSLGRAGGRWVQPQHF. CDR3 bases: TGTGCCAGCAGCTTAGGTCGGGCAGGGGGCCGGTGGGTTCAGCCCCAGCATTTT.

This chain connects TRBV10-2 to TRBJ1-2; 12 nucleotides align to TRBD1. Looked up from germline, CDR1 is WSHSY and CDR2 is SAAADI. The CDR3 is 15 amino acids. The trim removed 7 bases at V and 8 bases at J, leaving 11 bases unmatched. In DNA, the CDR3 is TGCGCCAGCACCCCAAGTTCCGGGACAGGGGGCGGCTACACCTTC. Its protein product is CASTPSSGTGGGYTF.

The chain couples TRBV30 to TRBJ1-6; TRBD1 is a possible D gene (5 bases). Germline values: CDR1 GTSNPN, CDR2 SVGIG (reference sequence). V gave up 3 bases and J gave up 7 bases, with 19 bases separating them. This CDR3 is 16 amino acids long. CDR3 region: CAWRVRDAGRNSPLHF. The CDR3 DNA follows: TGTGCCTGGAGGGTCCGGGACGCGGGGCGCAATTCACCCCTCCACTTT.

The chain is built from TRBV2 and TRBJ1-4, with 9 bases that match TRBD1. Germline V lookup: CDR1 SNHLY, CDR2 FYNNEI. This CDR3 is built from 13 residues. V lost 10 bases and J lost 7; bases outside the gene matches: 7. The CDR3 bases are TGTGCCACCCGTACAGGGGGCGTTGAAAAACTGTTTTTT. This gives the protein CATRTGGVEKLFF.

V is TRBV7-9 and J is TRBJ1-4, with 10 bases fitting TRBD1. This CDR3 is built from 15 residues. V was clipped by 4 bases and J by 8 bases; unmatched bases: 7. Germline CDR1 reads SEHNR; CDR2 reads FQNEAQ (reference sequence). The CDR3 DNA reads as TGTGCCAGCAGCTCTGGACAGGGGGTAATGGAAAAACTGTTTTTT. It is translated as CASSSGQGVMEKLFF.

This clone is a singleton in its sample. J is TRBJ2-7 and V is TRBV6-5; D remains ambiguous. The CDR3 is 16 residues long. Trimming removed 2 bases from V and 6 bases from J, with 20 bases in between. CDR1 is MNHEY, CDR2 SVGAGI, per germline. The CDR3 region has the DNA TGTGCCAGCAGTTACCCCCGGCCCCTAGATTGGCGCGAGCAGTACTTC. This translates into CASSYPRPLDWREQYF.

V gene TRBV7-9 combines with J gene TRBJ1-1; D ambiguous. Germline values: CDR1 SEHNR, CDR2 FQNEAQ (reference sequence). The V end was cut by 0 bases, the J end by 7 bases, with 9 bases between. The CDR3 loop spans 13 amino acids. CDR3 amino acids: CASSLAEVGEAFF. CDR3 bases: TGTGCCAGCAGCTTAGCGGAGGTGGGTGAAGCTTTCTTT.

The rearrangement joins TRBV7-3 to TRBJ1-1; TRBD1 aligns across 8 bases. Germline trimming cut 3 bases from V and 3 bases from J; bases unmatched to any gene: 3. The CDR3 contains 14 residues. Germline V gene sequence: CDR1 SGHTA, CDR2 FQGTGA. For the CDR3, the DNA is TGTGCCAGCAGCTTTCAGGGGGCGGACACTGAAGCTTTCTTT. It translates to CASSFQGADTEAFF.

The genes are TRBV11-3 and TRBJ2-1; a weak D match, TRBD1 (6 bases). The V end was cut by 3 bases, the J end by 8 bases, with 8 bases between. The CDR3 contains 12 residues. Germline-derived CDR1 and CDR2 are SGHNT and YENEEA. In DNA form, the CDR3 reads TGTGCCAGCAGCTTTAACAGGGATGAGCAGTTCTTC. Translated: CASSFNRDEQFF.

V and J are TRBV19 and TRBJ1-5; the D gene is possibly TRBD1 (6 bases). The germline V and J ends were trimmed by 4 bases and 3 bases, with 10 bases remaining between them. The CDR3 spans 14 residues. From germline, CDR1 is LNHDA and CDR2 SQIVND (reference sequence). CDR3 residues: CASSSGQSNQPQHF. CDR3 sequence (DNA): TGTGCCAGTAGTAGCGGACAGTCCAATCAGCCCCAGCATTTT.

The chain carries TRBV5-6 and TRBJ1-5; D ambiguous. Germline assignment: CDR1 SGHDT and CDR2 YYEEEE. The CDR3 is 17 amino acids. Trimming pared 1 base from V and 2 bases from J, leaving 16 bases between. The CDR3 DNA sequence: TGTGCCAGCAGCTTGCGCCGCGGGGTATTGGGCAATCAGCCCCAGCATTTT. Amino acid sequence: CASSLRRGVLGNQPQHF.

The genes are TRBV5-5 and TRBJ1-2, with a possible D match to TRBD1 (5 bases). Germline V gene lookup returns CDR1 SGHKS and CDR2 YYEKEE (reference sequence). This CDR3 is built from 15 residues. The V end lost 0 bases, the J end lost 0 bases, and 9 bases lay between the germline ends. This CDR3 reads CASSLGTGSNYGYTF. CDR3 coding DNA: TGTGCCAGCAGCTTGGGTACAGGATCTAACTATGGCTACACCTTC.

This clone was observed a single time. The chain recombines TRBV5-4 with TRBJ1-4, with D unclear. The germline CDR1 and CDR2 sequences are SGHNT and YYREEE (reference sequence). The V end lost 1 base, the J end lost 4 bases, and 8 bases lay between the germline ends. CDR3 length: 14 residues. Written as DNA, the CDR3 is TGTGCCAGCAGCTTGCACACCCTTAATGAAAAACTGTTTTTT. Protein: CASSLHTLNEKLFF.

The V and J genes are TRBV9 and TRBJ2-2; TRBD1 aligns across 11 bases. Trimming at V came to 0 bases and at J to 4 bases, leaving 2 bases not matched to a gene. The germline CDR1 and CDR2 sequences are SGDLS and YYNGEE. The CDR3 spans 16 residues. The CDR3 nucleotides are TGTGCCAGCAGCGTAGGAGGGACAGGGGGCACCGGGGAGCTGTTTTTT. Its translation: CASSVGGTGGTGELFF.

The chain is built from TRBV9 and TRBJ2-5, with TRBD2 identical over 11 bases. In germline, CDR1 is SGDLS, CDR2 YYNGEE. The CDR3 sequence is 16 residues long. After removal of 0 bases from V and 5 bases from J, the junction contained 6 bases not matched to a gene. The CDR3 nucleotides read TGTGCCAGCAGCGTAGGTAGCGGGGGGGCCCTGGAGACCCAGTACTTC. Translated, it gives CASSVGSGGALETQYF.

The chain carries TRBV19 and TRBJ2-7, with 7 bases fitting TRBD1. The V gene end was trimmed by 3 bases and the J gene end by 2 bases; junction bases not matched to a gene: 7. This CDR3 has 15 amino acids. From germline, CDR1 is LNHDA and CDR2 SQIVND (reference sequence). The CDR3 loop reads CASSIRGQPTYEQYF. The CDR3 coding sequence is TGTGCCAGTAGTATTAGGGGACAGCCAACCTACGAGCAGTACTTC. The full variable domain, in which reference TRBV19 and TRBJ2-7 provide the parts outside the CDR3, is DGGITQSPKYLFRKEGQNVTLSCEQNLNHDAMYWYRQDPGQGLRLIYYSQIVNDFQKGDIAEGYSVSREKKESFPLTVTSAQKNPTAFYLCASSIRGQPTYEQYFGPGTRLTVT.

The chain recombines TRBV11-1 with TRBJ1-1; D perhaps matches TRBD1 (5 bases). The ends were cut back, 5 bases at V and 2 bases at J, with 9 bases in the middle. Germline loops: CDR1 SGHAT, CDR2 FQDESV (reference sequence). This CDR3 contains 13 residues. CDR3: CASSPGLNTEAFF. The DNA of the CDR3 is TGTGCCAGCAGCCCGGGACTCAACACTGAAGCTTTCTTT.

The chain has TRBV4-1 and TRBJ2-2; 16 bases align to TRBD2. This CDR3 region has 21 residues. CDR1 MGHRA and CDR2 YSYEKL come from the germline V gene. V lost 7 bases and J lost 7; bases outside the gene matches: 21. This CDR3 reads CASTASWGLAGGYRSFGELFF. The CDR3 DNA sequence: TGCGCCAGCACCGCAAGTTGGGGACTAGCGGGAGGGTACCGCTCTTTCGGGGAGCTGTTTTTT.

This clone turned up a few times. The V and J genes are TRBV9 and TRBJ1-2; 11 nucleotides align to TRBD1. V lost 4 bases to trimming and J lost 6 bases; unmatched junction nucleotides: 2. This CDR3 contains 13 residues. Germline CDR1 SGDLS, CDR2 YYNGEE. This chain's CDR3 is CASSQGQGDGYTF. The CDR3, as DNA: TGTGCCAGCAGCCAGGGACAGGGGGATGGCTACACCTTC.

CDR3 sequence (DNA): TGTGCCAGCATGGGGGGGACAGGGGGGCCCTACGAGCAGTACTTC. Protein: CASMGGTGGPYEQYF. The chain carries TRBV6-6 and TRBJ2-7; 11 nucleotides line up with TRBD1. In germline, CDR1 is MNHNY, CDR2 SVGAGI (reference sequence). The CDR3 totals 15 residues. After removal of 7 bases from V and 2 bases from J, the junction contained 7 bases not matched to a gene.

This chain links TRBV7-2 with TRBJ2-7; TRBD2 agrees at 14 bases. The V gene's germline CDR1 is SGHTA and CDR2 FQGNSA. This CDR3 contains 16 residues. J gave up 9 bases and V 0 bases, and 7 bases lay outside the gene matches. Here the CDR3 DNA reads TGTGCCAGCAGCTTAGCGGAGGGACTAGCGGGGGTGACGCAGTACTTC. Protein: CASSLAEGLAGVTQYF.

This chain joins TRBV7-3 and TRBJ2-3; perhaps TRBD1 as D (6 bases). Trimming cost V 5 bases and J 1 base, with 13 bases left between them. Germline CDR1 is SGHTA and CDR2 is FQGTGA. CDR3 length equals 15 residues. Written as DNA, the CDR3 is TGTGCCAGCAGCCTAGGCCCAGGGGGCACAGATACGCAGTATTTT. This translates into CASSLGPGGTDTQYF.